One sample yielded the 16 T cell receptor beta chains listed below, sequenced in a study of blood T cell repertoires in COVID-19. Data came from immunoSEQ multiplex PCR; TCRdb stores just in-frame clones and leaves some out. The sample holds around 200,000 clones, roughly nine tenths seen once. Sequencing input: peripheral blood. These receptors were collected from a man in his 70s with acute or convalescent COVID-19.

The chain employs TRBV7-9 and TRBJ1-5; possibly TRBD1 for D (6 bases). The CDR3 is made up of 14 amino acids. Germline CDR1 SEHNR, CDR2 FQNEAQ (reference sequence). The V end lost 0 bases, the J end lost 6 bases, and 9 bases lay between the germline ends. CDR3: CASSLAGGTQPQHF. In DNA, the CDR3 is TGTGCCAGCAGCTTAGCAGGGGGTACTCAGCCCCAGCATTTT.

This clone was detected only a few times. The chain has TRBV21-1 and TRBJ1-5; the D call in the table, TRBD1, was not verified against the DNA. TRBV21-1 is shown as a pseudogene. The CDR3 sequence is 16 residues long. In nucleotides, the CDR3 is TGTGCCAGCAGTGGACAGACACACAATAGCAATCAGCCCCAGCATTTT. Translating gives CASSGQTHNSNQPQHF.

The chain links TRBV18 to TRBJ2-5; 7 bases are a match to TRBD2. The CDR3 runs to 18 residues. After removal of 3 bases from V and 5 bases from J, the junction contained 18 bases not matched to a gene. The germline CDR1 and CDR2 sequences are KGHSH and LQKENI. The CDR3 nucleotides are TGTGCCAGCTCACCCTCGATCCGAGCTGGCGGGAGCGAGGAGACCCAGTACTTC. Its translation is CASSPSIRAGGSEETQYF.

J is TRBJ2-3 and V is TRBV5-6; 12 positions agree with TRBD2. With V trimmed by 3 bases and J by 6 bases, 5 bases remained unmatched. Looked up from germline, CDR1 is SGHDT and CDR2 is YYEEEE. The length of the CDR3 is 15 residues. CDR3 loop: CASSSSGGAGDTQYF. The CDR3 DNA is TGTGCCAGCAGCTCTAGCGGGGGGGCTGGTGATACGCAGTATTTT.

This clone showed up just once. The J gene is TRBJ2-7, the V gene TRBV4-2, with TRBD1 as a possible D gene (6 bases). Trimming left V 2 bases short and J 4 bases short, with 18 bases between. Per germline, CDR1 LGHNA and CDR2 YNFKEQ. The CDR3 spans 16 residues. The CDR3 sequence: CASSQSQGLARYEQYF. In DNA, the CDR3 is TGTGCCAGCAGCCAATCCCAGGGGCTAGCACGTTACGAGCAGTACTTC.

The chain links TRBV5-1 to TRBJ1-1; D unresolved. CDR1 and CDR2 from the germline V gene are SGHRS and YFSETQ. Trimming shortened V by 0 bases and J by 8 bases, and 8 bases separated the two germline ends. The CDR3 contains 12 residues. CDR3 DNA sequence: TGCGCCAGCAGCTTGGGTTCGGGAGAAGCTTTCTTT. This codes for CASSLGSGEAFF.

The chain uses TRBV7-2 and TRBJ2-3; 10 positions agree with TRBD1. The length of the CDR3 is 13 residues. Germline V gives CDR1 SGHTA, CDR2 FQGNSA. The J segment lost 13 bases and the V segment lost 5 bases, leaving 9 bases of the junction unmatched. The CDR3 region has the DNA TGTGCCAGCAGCCCATTGTTGGGGACAGGGGAGTATTTT. This translates into CASSPLLGTGEYF.

The chain carries TRBV6-6 and TRBJ2-2, with D unresolved. CDR1 and CDR2 from the germline V gene are MNHNY and SVGAGI (reference sequence). Trimming removed 6 bases at V and 6 bases at J, with 11 bases between. CDR3 length equals 13 residues. CDR3 sequence reads: CASSSPSPGELFF. The CDR3 DNA is TGTGCCAGCAGCTCTCCCTCCCCCGGGGAGCTGTTTTTT.

This chain connects TRBV6-4 to TRBJ2-2; 12 positions agree with TRBD2. The CDR3 has 18 amino acids. CDR1 is MRHNA and CDR2 is SNTAGT in the germline V gene. The ends lost 7 bases at V and 7 bases at J; junction bases unmatched: 16. CDR3 sequence: CASTNGASGRDPGGELFF. CDR3 in DNA: TGTGCCAGCACCAACGGGGCTAGCGGGAGGGACCCGGGCGGGGAGCTGTTTTTT.

The chain is built from TRBV3-1 (or the pseudogene TRBV3-2) and TRBJ2-1; 12 nucleotides agree with TRBD2. Trimming removed 5 bases from V and 8 bases from J; junction bases left unmatched: 13. The length of the CDR3 is 17 residues. The germline gives CDR1 LGHDT, CDR2 YNNKEL (reference sequence). The CDR3 DNA reads TGTGCCAGCAGCTCAATGCTCGGACTAGCGGGATGGGATGAGCAGTTCTTC. Translation: CASSSMLGLAGWDEQFF.

The CDR3 loop is CSVEQGTDTQYF. Here the CDR3 DNA reads TGCAGCGTTGAACAGGGGACAGATACGCAGTATTTT. The chain combines TRBV29-1 with TRBJ2-3; possible D gene TRBD1, 6 bases. CDR3 length equals 12 residues. From germline, CDR1 is SQVTM and CDR2 ANQGSEA. Deletions cut 2 bases from V and 3 bases from J, with 6 bases between.

In nucleotides, the CDR3 is TGTGCCAGCAGCTTGGAGGAGGGGGCCCACTCCTATAATTCACCCCTCCACTTT. Amino acids: CASSLEEGAHSYNSPLHF. The genes are TRBV5-4 and TRBJ1-6; TRBD1 matches 7 bases. J lost 0 bases, V lost 0 bases, and 6 bases had no gene match. This CDR3 has 18 amino acids. The germline V gene has CDR1 SGHNT and CDR2 YYREEE (reference sequence).

This chain joins TRBV28 and TRBJ2-1; 8 bases line up with TRBD2. The CDR3 spans 15 residues. The J segment lost 4 bases and the V segment lost 7 bases, leaving 9 bases of the junction unmatched. CDR1 and CDR2 from the germline V gene are MDHEN and SYDVKM. The CDR3 loop is CASIRPGGGYNEQFF. The CDR3 DNA sequence: TGTGCCAGCATCCGACCGGGAGGGGGATACAATGAGCAGTTCTTC. Variable domain in full (rest from reference TRBV28 and TRBJ2-1): DVKVTQSSRYLVKRTGEKVFLECVQDMDHENMFWYRQDPGLGLRLIYFSYDVKMKEKGDIPEGYSVSREKKERFSLILESASTNQTSMYLCASIRPGGGYNEQFFGPGTRLTVL.

The J gene is TRBJ2-1, the V gene TRBV10-3; 7 bases are shared with TRBD2. CDR1 is ENHRY, CDR2 SYGVKD, per germline. This CDR3 spans 15 amino acids. V shed 8 bases, J shed 2 bases, and the junction held 9 bases outside the gene matches. Here the CDR3 DNA reads TGTGCCATCTCCCGGGGCGGGGGTACCTACAATGAGCAGTTCTTC. Translating it yields CAISRGGGTYNEQFF.

The chain employs TRBV6-5 and TRBJ1-1; possibly TRBD1 for D (6 bases). The V and J ends lost 6 bases and 1 base respectively, with 12 bases between them. Germline values: CDR1 MNHEY, CDR2 SVGAGI. This CDR3 is 14 amino acids long. CDR3 sequence (DNA): TGTGCCAGCAGGATCACGGACAGGAACACTGAAGCTTTCTTT. This encodes CASRITDRNTEAFF.

This chain links TRBV7-3 with TRBJ1-1; tentative D call: TRBD1 (5 bases). Deletions cut 2 bases from V and 3 bases from J, with 7 bases between. This CDR3 contains 13 residues. Germline values: CDR1 SGHTA, CDR2 FQGTGA. As DNA, the CDR3 is TGTGCCAGCAGCTTAGGGGGGGACACTGAAGCTTTCTTT. As protein: CASSLGGDTEAFF.